This T cell receptor beta chain was recovered during a study of CXCR3-negative and CXCR3-positive naive CD8 T cells. General study points: Naive cells positive for CXCR3 carried more hydrophobic TRB CDR3s than CXCR3-negative ones.

A word on this clonotype: Its matching antigen is unknown.

The CDR3 runs to 16 residues. Germline CDR1 and CDR2: MNHEY and SVGEGT. Researchers prepared the TRB cDNA libraries using 5' RACE with UMI labels. TCRdb reanalyzed the 5' RACE reads and collapses them to one entry per CDR3 protein, without DNA. The table for this sample gives tens of thousands of distinct CDR3 sequences. The sequenced material came from naive CXCR3+ CD8+ T cells from blood. The subset is: CD45RO-CCR7+CD27+CD95- naive CD8+ T cells expressing CXCR3 (TNR3+). The J gene is TRBJ1-1, the V gene TRBV6-2 or TRBV6-3; as DNA is missing, the TRBD1 call by TCRdb cannot be tested. The sequence derives from a human donor in good health. Some clones in this sample may be carry-over from other donors' samples. Here the CDR3 reads CASSWDRESSNTEAFF.